What follows is one T cell receptor beta chain and its context. The data stem from a study of Ad26.COV2.S vaccination and SARS-CoV-2 variants. Sample treatment: roughly 19 received Ad26.COV2.S at low or high dose, single or two shots; five or six received placebo; per-sample allocation not given. At day 63 after the first vaccine or placebo injection, samples were drawn. In Boston, an adult donor aged 18-55 years took part. Wuhan-strain SARS-CoV-2 spike was expressed by the Ad26 vector that made up the vaccine. The CDR3 runs to 15 residues. V shed 5 bases, J shed 5 bases, and the junction held 11 bases outside the gene matches. Germline CDR1 reads SEHNR; CDR2 reads FQNEAQ (reference sequence). The repertoire was sequenced with immunoSEQ multiplex PCR; TCRdb's copy has only in-frame clones and lacks some. Of hundreds of thousands of clones listed, about 91% are singletons.

The chain has TRBV7-9 and TRBJ2-5; 7 nucleotides align to TRBD2. This specimen consisted of peripheral blood, obtained in a trial of Ad26.COV2.S vaccine versus placebo. The source is a person between 18 and 60 years old who received the Ad26.COV2.S COVID-19 vaccine or a placebo. CDR3: CASSLPGDSGETQYF. The CDR3 bases are TGTGCCAGCAGCCTCCCCGGTGATAGCGGGGAGACCCAGTACTTC.